What follows are 14 T cell receptor beta chains derived from one specimen sequenced in a study of blood T cell repertoires in COVID-19. Clones were sequenced by immunoSEQ multiplex PCR, and TCRdb holds only the in-frame ones, with some missing. Altogether hundreds of thousands of clones are present, 81% being singletons, with the ten largest covering 7.5% to 8%. Source material: peripheral blood. These receptors were collected from a woman older than 75 with COVID-19, enrolled during active disease.

The rearrangement joins TRBV19 to TRBJ1-3; D call uncertain. This CDR3 spans 16 amino acids. CDR1 is LNHDA and CDR2 is SQIVND in the germline V gene (reference sequence). V was pared by 0 bases and J by 1 base, with 10 bases between. CDR3 sequence reads: CASSIEAILSGNTIYF. The CDR3 DNA reads as TGTGCCAGTAGTATAGAAGCGATCCTATCTGGAAACACCATATATTTT.

This chain connects TRBV29-1 to TRBJ2-2; D is possibly TRBD1 (6 bases). V lost 5 bases to trimming and J lost 0 bases, with 10 bases between them. There are 14 residues in the CDR3. Looked up from germline, CDR1 is SQVTM and CDR2 is ANQGSEA. The CDR3 loop is CSVRGQPNTGELFF. The CDR3 coding sequence is TGCAGCGTTCGAGGACAGCCGAACACCGGGGAGCTGTTTTTT.

This clone was recorded only once. Other nucleotide sequences from this sample produce the same CDR3. The chain couples TRBV7-9 to TRBJ1-4; maybe TRBD1 (6 bases). V was trimmed by 3 bases and J by 5 bases, leaving 10 bases between them. Germline CDR1 and CDR2: SEHNR and FQNEAQ (reference sequence). The CDR3 extends over 14 amino acids. As DNA, the CDR3 is TGTGCCAGCAGCTTCCGGACAGACAATGAAAAACTGTTTTTT. Translation gives CASSFRTDNEKLFF.

This chain joins TRBV7-2 and TRBJ1-5; D unclear. V lost 4 bases to trimming and J lost 3 bases, with 7 bases between them. Germline CDR1 reads SGHTA; CDR2 reads FQGNSA. The CDR3 is 13 residues long. CDR3: CASSSTPNQPQHF. The CDR3 DNA reads as TGTGCCAGCAGCTCTACCCCCAATCAGCCCCAGCATTTT.

The V gene is TRBV2, the J gene TRBJ1-1; D ambiguous. The CDR3 is made up of 12 amino acids. Trimming left V 6 bases short and J 11 bases short, with 16 bases between. Germline V lookup: CDR1 SNHLY, CDR2 FYNNEI. CDR3 DNA: TGTGCCAGCAGCCAGCAGAGGACTGTGGCTTTCTTT. Amino acids: CASSQQRTVAFF. Full variable domain (rest looked up from reference TRBV2 and TRBJ1-1): EPEVTQTPSHQVTQMGQEVILRCVPISNHLYFYWYRQILGQKVEFLVSFYNNEISEKSEIFDDQFSVERPDGSNFTLKIRSTKLEDSAMYFCASSQQRTVAFFGQGTRLTVV.

The J gene is TRBJ2-1, the V gene TRBV5-6; 10 bases fit TRBD2. This CDR3 region has 18 residues. CDR1 is SGHDT and CDR2 is YYEEEE in the germline V gene. V shed 4 bases, J shed 9 bases, and the junction held 19 bases outside the gene matches. In nucleotides, the CDR3 is TGTGCCAGCAGCCCAACAGGGCTAGCGGGGGCTGGGGGAGGTGAGCAGTTCTTC. It encodes CASSPTGLAGAGGGEQFF.

The J gene is TRBJ2-1, the V gene TRBV5-4, with 9 bases lining up with TRBD1. Germline-derived CDR1 and CDR2 are SGHNT and YYREEE (reference sequence). The CDR3 contains 16 residues. Trimming cost V 6 bases and J 8 bases; bases outside gene matches: 15. The CDR3 DNA reads as TGTGCCAGCACCCTCGCCCCCGGGACAGGGATCCATGAGCAGTTCTTC. Its translation: CASTLAPGTGIHEQFF.

The count of this clone is one. The chain recombines TRBV28 with TRBJ1-5, with D possibly TRBD1 on 6 matching bases. Germline CDR1 is MDHEN and CDR2 is SYDVKM. CDR3 length: 15 amino acids. Between the trimmed V and J ends, which lost 3 bases and 4 bases, there was a span of 13 bases. The CDR3: CASSFSGTLNQPQHF. In nucleotides, the CDR3 is TGTGCCAGCAGTTTTTCCGGGACATTGAATCAGCCCCAGCATTTT.

The chain has TRBV28 and TRBJ1-5; possible D gene TRBD1, 5 bases. Trimming took off 8 bases at V and 6 bases at J, with 11 bases between the two ends. In germline, CDR1 is MDHEN, CDR2 SYDVKM. There are 12 residues in the CDR3. The CDR3 region has the DNA TGTGCCAGCGGGGGGGGAGGTCAGCCCCAGCATTTT. This translates into CASGGGGQPQHF.

Comment on this clone: One junction end does not reproduce the germline sequence, and a read error may be involved. The V call is TRBV7-7, the J call TRBJ2-1; possible D gene TRBD1, 5 bases. Germline CDR1 is SSHAT and CDR2 is FNYEAQ (reference sequence). CDR3 length: 13 residues. The CDR3 DNA is TGTGCTAGCAGCTTATTCCAGGGTCGAAGTAAGATCTTC. It yields the protein CASSLFQGRSKIF.

This sequence joins TRBV5-1 and TRBJ1-2; a possible D gene is TRBD1 (6 bases). Between the trimmed V and J ends, which lost 0 bases and 6 bases, there was a span of 12 bases. The CDR3 loop spans 14 amino acids. The V gene's germline CDR1 is SGHRS and CDR2 YFSETQ. This chain's CDR3 is CASSLGQDFNGYTF. CDR3 sequence (DNA): TGCGCCAGCAGCTTGGGACAGGATTTTAATGGCTACACCTTC.

V and J are TRBV2 and TRBJ1-5, with D unresolved. Deletions cut 6 bases from V and 0 bases from J, with 9 bases between. CDR3 length: 14 amino acids. Looked up from germline, CDR1 is SNHLY and CDR2 is FYNNEI. CDR3 residues: CASRGQVSNQPQHF. Written as DNA, the CDR3 is TGTGCCAGCAGGGGCCAGGTTAGCAATCAGCCCCAGCATTTT.

Comments on this clone: The sample carries other DNA sequences with the same CDR3. V and J are TRBV30 and TRBJ1-1; possibly TRBD1 for D (6 bases). From germline, CDR1 is GTSNPN and CDR2 SVGIG (reference sequence). There are 13 residues in the CDR3. The germline V and J ends were trimmed by 0 bases and 1 base, with 6 bases remaining between them. CDR3 coding DNA: TGTGCCTGGAGTGTCAGGGGGAACACTGAAGCTTTCTTT. Encoded protein: CAWSVRGNTEAFF.

As to this clone: Compared with germline, one end of the junction differs, possibly owing to a read error. The chain carries TRBV24-1 and TRBJ2-1; 15 nucleotides match TRBD2. The CDR3 extends over 22 amino acids. From germline, CDR1 is KGHDR and CDR2 SFDVKD. The CDR3 reads CATRDRGGLAGGPRSSYNEQFF. The CDR3 DNA sequence: TGTGCCACCCGTGATCGGGGGGGACTAGCGGGGGGACCCCGAAGCTCCTACAATGAGCAGTTCTTC.